The present entry profiles one T cell receptor (beta chain) with its context. This sample is drawn from a study of T cell changes during pregnancy in multiple sclerosis. The germline V gene encodes CDR1 LNHDA and CDR2 SQIVND (reference sequence). Trimming cost V 5 bases and J 7 bases; bases outside gene matches: 14. This CDR3 region has 17 residues. Clones were sequenced by immunoSEQ multiplex PCR, and TCRdb holds only the in-frame ones, with some missing. The data show around 40,000 clones, with 90% seen just once and more than 0.45% held by the top ten. The sequencing used CD4+ T cells from peripheral blood mononuclear cells, collected in the first trimester of pregnancy. The sequence was collected from a female donor in good health, enrolled as a control in a pregnancy study. V usage is TRBV19 and J usage is TRBJ1-2, with 12 bases matching TRBD1. In DNA form, the CDR3 reads TGTGCCAGTAGTTACCGGGACAGGGGGCGCGTAATAGGTGGCTACACCTTC. Translated, it gives CASSYRDRGRVIGGYTF. The full variable domain, in which reference TRBV19 and TRBJ1-2 provide the parts outside the CDR3, is DGGITQSPKYLFRKEGQNVTLSCEQNLNHDAMYWYRQDPGQGLRLIYYSQIVNDFQKGDIAEGYSVSREKKESFPLTVTSAQKNPTAFYLCASSYRDRGRVIGGYTFGSGTRLTVV.